Presented here are 10 T cell receptor beta chains from one specimen sequenced in a study of OX40 agonist ivuxolimab in advanced cancers. Assay: immunoSEQ multiplex PCR; the TCRdb copy retains only in-frame clones and omits some. In the table there are some 58,000 clones, approximately 88% of which are singletons. Specimen: CD4+ or CD8+ T cells sorted from blood, collected in a trial of the OX40 agonist ivuxolimab. These receptors all stem from an adult with an advanced solid tumor such as melanoma, head and neck, liver or kidney cancer.

In this sample, this clone turned up once. CDR3 coding DNA: TGCGCCAGCAGCACCGGGACCGCTGACCGCTTCTTCAATGAGCAGTTCTTC. It yields the protein CASSTGTADRFFNEQFF. The J gene is TRBJ2-1, the V gene TRBV5-1; D is possibly TRBD1 or TRBD2 (5 bases each). CDR3 length: 17 residues. Germline V gene data show CDR1 as SGHRS and CDR2 as YFSETQ. Trimming pared 4 bases from V and 6 bases from J, leaving 23 bases between.

The chain recombines TRBV4-2 with TRBJ1-2; tentatively, D is TRBD1 (6 bases). The CDR3 consists of 14 residues. CDR1 is LGHNA, CDR2 YNFKEQ, per germline. V was pared by 1 base and J by 3 bases, with 9 bases between. The CDR3 DNA is TGTGCCAGCAGCCAAGCTCCAGGGGACTATGGCTACACCTTC. This translates into CASSQAPGDYGYTF.

The chain links TRBV29-1 to TRBJ2-1; D uncertain. Germline V CDR1 and CDR2: SQVTM, ANQGSEA. The ends were cut back, 3 bases at V and 8 bases at J, with 17 bases in the middle. This CDR3 contains 14 residues. DNA for the CDR3: TGCAGCGTTGACCTCGTTTGGAGTCCGGATGAGCAGTTCTTC. Amino acids: CSVDLVWSPDEQFF.

The genes are TRBV28 and TRBJ2-6; no clear D gene. CDR1 is MDHEN, CDR2 SYDVKM, per germline. Trimming shortened V by 9 bases and J by 4 bases, and 13 bases separated the two germline ends. This CDR3 spans 14 amino acids. In DNA, the CDR3 is TGTGCCAGTCAAGACAATTCCGGGGCCAACGTCCTGACTTTC. Residues: CASQDNSGANVLTF. The full variable domain, completed using reference TRBV28 and TRBJ2-6, is DVKVTQSSRYLVKRTGEKVFLECVQDMDHENMFWYRQDPGLGLRLIYFSYDVKMKEKGDIPEGYSVSREKKERFSLILESASTNQTSMYLCASQDNSGANVLTFGAGSRLTVL.

The chain recombines TRBV5-1 with TRBJ2-1; weak D call: TRBD2 (6 bases). The germline gives CDR1 SGHRS, CDR2 YFSETQ. The CDR3 spans 14 residues. Trimming shortened V by 0 bases and J by 8 bases, and 12 bases separated the two germline ends. CDR3: CASSLVGRLDEQFF. CDR3 DNA sequence: TGCGCCAGCAGCTTGGTCGGGAGATTGGATGAGCAGTTCTTC. The complete variable domain, with remaining parts taken from reference TRBV5-1 and TRBJ2-1, reads KAGVTQTPRYLIKTRGQQVTLSCSPISGHRSVSWYQQTPGQGLQFLFEYFSETQRNKGNFPGRFSGRQFSNSRSEMNVSTLELGDSALYLCASSLVGRLDEQFFGPGTRLTVL.

V gene TRBV6-1 combines with J gene TRBJ1-2; 7 nucleotides line up with TRBD1. Germline CDR1 and CDR2: MNHNS and SASEGT. Losses at the gene ends were 4 bases for V and 8 bases for J; bases not matched to a gene: 7. CDR3 size: 13 residues. The CDR3 nucleotides read TGTGCCAGCAGTGGGGTCCTCAGGGGGGGCTACACCTTC. Its translation: CASSGVLRGGYTF.

The chain is built from TRBV15 and TRBJ1-2; unclear D gene. Trimming took off 2 bases at V and 7 bases at J, with 11 bases between the two ends. The CDR3 has 13 amino acids. In germline, CDR1 is LNHNV, CDR2 YYDKDF (reference sequence). The CDR3 coding sequence is TGTGCCACCAGCAGAATACGGGCGGGTGGCTACACCTTC. As protein: CATSRIRAGGYTF.

This clone has only one observation. The chain joins TRBV7-9 to TRBJ2-2; 7 nucleotides line up with TRBD1. The junction had 4 bases not matched to a gene; V was cut back by 0 bases and J by 6 bases. CDR1 and CDR2 (germline): SEHNR, FQNEAQ (reference sequence). The CDR3 consists of 15 residues. The CDR3 here is CASSLAGGPAGELFF. The CDR3 region has the DNA TGTGCCAGCAGCTTAGCAGGGGGCCCCGCCGGGGAGCTGTTTTTT.

The J gene is TRBJ2-2, the V gene TRBV5-1; D possibly corresponds to TRBD2 (6 bases). CDR1 is SGHRS, CDR2 YFSETQ, per germline. The CDR3 loop spans 16 amino acids. Trimming removed 0 bases at V and 0 bases at J, with 9 bases between. This chain's CDR3 is CASSLAIAANTGELFF. The CDR3 region has the DNA TGCGCCAGCAGCTTGGCAATAGCGGCGAACACCGGGGAGCTGTTTTTT.

The rearrangement links TRBV10-1 to TRBJ1-1; 7 bases agree with TRBD1. After removal of 8 bases from V and 3 bases from J, the junction contained 6 bases not matched to a gene. Germline V lookup: CDR1 WNHNN, CDR2 SYGVQD (reference sequence). The CDR3 consists of 13 residues. The CDR3 spells CASEPGQHTEAFF. CDR3 nucleotide sequence: TGCGCCAGCGAACCGGGACAGCACACTGAAGCTTTCTTT.